This is a list of T cell receptor beta chains from one sample in a study of blood T cells in healthy people across ages. Via MiXCR, TCRdb re-called the 5' RACE reads, giving one row per CDR3 protein. The sample includes fewer than 2,000,000 distinct CDR3 sequences, almost 35% of them seen just once. Material for sequencing was blood. The receptors were gathered from a young woman in good health. The CDR3 runs from the conserved cysteine through the conserved F or W. D genes are given only for firm matches. Size tells how often a clone was seen (once, few, many) or the class of an expanded clone, and some rows leave it out.

d_call,clone_size,j_call,v_call,cdr3_nt,cdr3_aa
.,.,TRBJ1-1,TRBV7-9,TGTGCCAGCAGCCGGGTTGGTAGCACTGAAGCTTTCTTT,CASSRVGSTEAFF
.,few,TRBJ1-5,TRBV20-1,TGCAGTGCTGGAACATCTCCCAATCAGCCCCAGCATTTT,CSAGTSPNQPQHF
.,.,TRBJ2-1,TRBV29-1,TGCAGCGTTGAAGATCGGGGCGGTAACTACAATGAGCAGTTCTTC,CSVEDRGGNYNEQFF
.,few,TRBJ2-6,TRBV4-1,TGCGCCAGCAGCCAAGGGACAGAGGGTCCCGGGGCCAGCGTCCTGACTTTC,CASSQGTEGPGASVLTF
.,.,TRBJ2-1,TRBV3-1,TGTGCCAGCAGCCAACTCGTGAACAAGCAGTTCTTC,CASSQLVNKQFF
.,.,TRBJ1-5,TRBV20-1,TGCAGTGCTAATTCAGGGGGCAATCAGCCCCAGCATTTT,CSANSGGNQPQHF
.,.,TRBJ2-2,TRBV20-1,TGCAGTGCTAAGCGGCAGGGGGGCACCGGGGAGCTGTTTTTT,CSAKRQGGTGELFF
.,.,TRBJ1-1,TRBV19,TGTGCCACCAATCAGAACACTGAAGCTTTCTTT,CATNQNTEAFF
.,many,TRBJ2-3,TRBV10-3,TGTGCCATCAAAAGGGGACTTGACACAGATACGCAGTATTTT,CAIKRGLDTDTQYF
.,.,TRBJ1-2,TRBV20-1,TGCAGTGCGACGTCGGGAACCTATGGCTACACCTTC,CSATSGTYGYTF
.,few,TRBJ2-6,TRBV14,TGTGCCAGCAGCCAATTCCAAAGGCAGGCTGGGGCCAACGTCCTGACTTTC,CASSQFQRQAGANVLTF
.,.,TRBJ2-5,TRBV5-6,TGTGCCAGCAGCGGGGCAACTCGAGAGACCCAGTACTTC,CASSGATRETQYF
.,many,TRBJ2-3,TRBV29-1,TGCAGCGTTAAAGGGGTTAGCACAGATACGCAGTATTTT,CSVKGVSTDTQYF
.,.,TRBJ2-5,TRBV6-1,TGTGCCAGCAACCGGTCCAGGGGCCGGGGGGTAGAGACCCAGTACTTC,CASNRSRGRGVETQYF
.,few,TRBJ2-3,TRBV4-1,TGCGCCAGCAGCCCACGGGGACTAGATACGCAGTATTTT,CASSPRGLDTQYF
.,few,TRBJ2-1,TRBV9,TGTGCCAGCACTGGCTTGGGGTCCAATGAGCAGTTCTTC,CASTGLGSNEQFF
.,.,TRBJ2-7,TRBV2,TGTGCCAGCAGGGAACTGGGGTCAGGGACCCGGTACTTC,CASRELGSGTRYF
.,few,TRBJ1-2,TRBV9,TGTGCCAGCAGCGGGGGAGAGAGGCCCTATGGCTACACCTTC,CASSGGERPYGYTF
TRBD1,few,TRBJ2-7,TRBV14,TGTGCCAGCAGCCAAGTGAGGGACAGGGGGAACTACGAGCAGTACTTC,CASSQVRDRGNYEQYF
.,.,TRBJ2-1,TRBV6-2/TRBV6-3,TGTGCCAGCAGGGGCCAGCTATCCGACAGCTCCTACAATGAGCAGTTCTTC,CASRGQLSDSSYNEQFF
TRBD2,few,TRBJ2-7,TRBV6-2/TRBV6-3,TGTGCCAGCAGTTACTCGAGTCGGCTAGCGGGCCTCTCCTACGAGCAGTACTTC,CASSYSSRLAGLSYEQYF
.,few,TRBJ1-4,TRBV20-1,TGCAGTGCTACACTTGGATTTGCAACTAATGAAAAACTGTTTTTT,CSATLGFATNEKLFF